A single TCR beta chain is shown here with its context. Its antigen is unknown. Measured with immunoSEQ multiplex PCR; TCRdb has only the in-frame clones, and not every one. The table includes 95,000 to 150,000 clones, approximately 90% detected once. The CDR3 spans 17 residues. V was pared by 4 bases and J by 4 bases, with 9 bases of the junction left unmatched. CDR1 is MNHNS, CDR2 SASEGT, per germline. The entry originates in a study of T cell responses to AZD1222 COVID-19 vaccine. Study-level background: Second-dose recipients at about 4 or about 12 weeks were treated as one pooled group. Study results and limitations: Spike-specific TCR breadth and depth rose after two AZD1222 doses. Donors in the cohort were predominantly white British and more often female, and clonal diversity was possibly underestimated.

The clonotype was recovered from an adult in good health. Sequences were derived from peripheral blood, sampled on day 0 of AZD1222 vaccination. V usage is TRBV6-1 and J usage is TRBJ2-2, with TRBD2 matching over 10 bases. The CDR3 DNA sequence: TGTGCCAGCAGTGGGGGGACTAGCGCACAACTCACCGGGGAGCTGTTTTTT. It translates to CASSGGTSAQLTGELFF.